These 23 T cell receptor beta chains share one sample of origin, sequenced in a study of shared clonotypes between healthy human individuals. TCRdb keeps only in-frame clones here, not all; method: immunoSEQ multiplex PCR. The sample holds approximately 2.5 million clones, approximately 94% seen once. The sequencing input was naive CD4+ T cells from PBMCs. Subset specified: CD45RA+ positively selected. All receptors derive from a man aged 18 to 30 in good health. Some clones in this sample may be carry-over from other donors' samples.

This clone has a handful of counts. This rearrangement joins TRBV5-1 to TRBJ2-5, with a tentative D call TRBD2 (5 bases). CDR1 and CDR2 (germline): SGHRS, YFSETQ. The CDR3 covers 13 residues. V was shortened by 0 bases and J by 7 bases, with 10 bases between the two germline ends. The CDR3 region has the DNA TGCGCCAGCAGCTTGGGATCCGAGGGGACCCAGTACTTC. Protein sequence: CASSLGSEGTQYF.

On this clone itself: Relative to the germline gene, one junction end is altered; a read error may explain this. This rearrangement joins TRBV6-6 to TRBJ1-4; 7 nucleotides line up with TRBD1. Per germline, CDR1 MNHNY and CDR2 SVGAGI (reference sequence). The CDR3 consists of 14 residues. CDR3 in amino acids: CTSADRATNEKLFF. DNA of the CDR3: TGTACCAGCGCCGACAGGGCAACTAATGAAAAACTGTTTTTT.

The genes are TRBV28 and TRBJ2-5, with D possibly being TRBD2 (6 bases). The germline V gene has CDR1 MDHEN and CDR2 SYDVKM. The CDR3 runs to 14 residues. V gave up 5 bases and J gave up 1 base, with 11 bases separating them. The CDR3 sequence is CASSRAGGQETQYF. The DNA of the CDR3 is TGTGCCAGCAGTCGCGCCGGGGGCCAAGAGACCCAGTACTTC.

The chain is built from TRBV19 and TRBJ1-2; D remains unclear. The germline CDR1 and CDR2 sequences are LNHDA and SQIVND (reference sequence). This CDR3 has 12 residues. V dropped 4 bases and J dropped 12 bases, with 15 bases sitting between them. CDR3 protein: CASSSTFGRDTF. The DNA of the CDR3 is TGTGCCAGTAGTAGTACCTTCGGGCGGGACACCTTC.

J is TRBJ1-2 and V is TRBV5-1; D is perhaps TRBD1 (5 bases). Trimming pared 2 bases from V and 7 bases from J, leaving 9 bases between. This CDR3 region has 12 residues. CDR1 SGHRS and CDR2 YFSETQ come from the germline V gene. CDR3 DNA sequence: TGCGCCAGCAGCTTCACAGGCGGTGGCTACACCTTC. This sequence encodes CASSFTGGGYTF.

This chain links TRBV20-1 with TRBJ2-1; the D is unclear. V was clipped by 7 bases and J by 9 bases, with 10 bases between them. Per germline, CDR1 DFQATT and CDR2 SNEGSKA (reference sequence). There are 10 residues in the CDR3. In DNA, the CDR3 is TGCAGTGTAAGGCTCGTTGAGCAGTTCTTC. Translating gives CSVRLVEQFF.

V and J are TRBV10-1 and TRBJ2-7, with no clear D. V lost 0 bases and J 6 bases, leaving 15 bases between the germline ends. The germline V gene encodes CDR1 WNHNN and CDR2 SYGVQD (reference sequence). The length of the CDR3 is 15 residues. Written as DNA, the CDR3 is TGCGCCAGCAGTGAGTCGGGCCGGGTTGGATTCGAGCAGTACTTC. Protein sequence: CASSESGRVGFEQYF.

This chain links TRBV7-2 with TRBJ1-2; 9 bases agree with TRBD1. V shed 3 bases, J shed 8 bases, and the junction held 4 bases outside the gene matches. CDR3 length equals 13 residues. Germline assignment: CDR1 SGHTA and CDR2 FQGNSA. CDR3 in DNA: TGTGCCAGCAGCTTGGATACAGGGGGCGGCTACACCTTC. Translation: CASSLDTGGGYTF.

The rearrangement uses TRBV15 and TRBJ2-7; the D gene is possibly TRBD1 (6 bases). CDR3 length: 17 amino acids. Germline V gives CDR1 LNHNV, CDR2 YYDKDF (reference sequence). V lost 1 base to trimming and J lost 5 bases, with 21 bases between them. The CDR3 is CATSRGPGHNPTDEQYF. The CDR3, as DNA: TGTGCCACCAGCAGAGGACCGGGACACAACCCGACCGACGAGCAGTACTTC.

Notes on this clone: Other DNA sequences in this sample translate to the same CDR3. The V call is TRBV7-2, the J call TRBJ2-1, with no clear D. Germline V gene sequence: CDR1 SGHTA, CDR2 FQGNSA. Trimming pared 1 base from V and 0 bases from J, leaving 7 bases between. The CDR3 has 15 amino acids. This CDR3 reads CASSLDRSSYNEQFF. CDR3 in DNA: TGTGCCAGCAGCTTAGACCGGAGCTCCTACAATGAGCAGTTCTTC. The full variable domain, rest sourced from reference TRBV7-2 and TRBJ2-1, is GAGVSQSPSNKVTEKGKDVELRCDPISGHTALYWYRQSLGQGLEFLIYFQGNSAPDKSGLPSDRFSAERTGGSVSTLTIQRTQQEDSAVYLCASSLDRSSYNEQFFGPGTRLTVL.

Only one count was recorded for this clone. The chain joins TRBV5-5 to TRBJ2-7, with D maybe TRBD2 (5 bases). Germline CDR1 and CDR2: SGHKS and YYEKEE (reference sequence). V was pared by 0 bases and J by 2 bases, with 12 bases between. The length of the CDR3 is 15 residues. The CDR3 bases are TGTGCCAGCAGCTTGGAGTGGACTCCCGCCTACGAGCAGTACTTC. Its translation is CASSLEWTPAYEQYF.

This CDR3 reads CASSPRGSGSAREQFF. Written as DNA, the CDR3 is TGTGCCAGCAGCCCCAGGGGTAGCGGGAGTGCCCGTGAGCAGTTCTTC. The V and J genes are TRBV9 and TRBJ2-1, with 9 bases lining up with TRBD2. Germline V gene data show CDR1 as SGDLS and CDR2 as YYNGEE. J was trimmed by 9 bases and V by 4 bases; bases with no gene match: 14. The CDR3 has 16 amino acids.

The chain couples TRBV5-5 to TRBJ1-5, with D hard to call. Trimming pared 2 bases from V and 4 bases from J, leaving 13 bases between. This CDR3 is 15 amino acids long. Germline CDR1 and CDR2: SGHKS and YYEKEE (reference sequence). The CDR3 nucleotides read TGTGCCAGCAGCTTAACCCCAAGGGCAAATCAGCCCCAGCATTTT. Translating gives CASSLTPRANQPQHF.

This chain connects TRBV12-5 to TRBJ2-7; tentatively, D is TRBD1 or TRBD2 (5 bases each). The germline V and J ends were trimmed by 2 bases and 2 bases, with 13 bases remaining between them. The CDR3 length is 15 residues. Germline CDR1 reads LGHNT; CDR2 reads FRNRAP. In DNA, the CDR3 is TGTGCTAGTGGTTTGCCCGACGGGGCTACCTACGAGCAGTACTTC. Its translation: CASGLPDGATYEQYF. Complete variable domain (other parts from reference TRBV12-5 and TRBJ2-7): DARVTQTPRHKVTEMGQEVTMRCQPILGHNTVFWYRQTMMQGLELLAYFRNRAPLDDSGMPKDRFSAEMPDATLATLKIQPSEPRDSAVYFCASGLPDGATYEQYFGPGTRLTVT.

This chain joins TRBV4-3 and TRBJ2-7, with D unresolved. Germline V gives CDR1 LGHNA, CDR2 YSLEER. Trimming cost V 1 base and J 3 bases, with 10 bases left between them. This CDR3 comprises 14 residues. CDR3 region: CASSQVALSYEQYF. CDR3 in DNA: TGCGCCAGCAGCCAAGTTGCATTAAGCTACGAGCAGTACTTC.

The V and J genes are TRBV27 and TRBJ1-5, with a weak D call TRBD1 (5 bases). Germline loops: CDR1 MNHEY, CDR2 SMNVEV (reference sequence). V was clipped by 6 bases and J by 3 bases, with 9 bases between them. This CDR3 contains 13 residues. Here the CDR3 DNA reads TGTGCCAGCAGAAAGACAGCCAATCAGCCCCAGCATTTT. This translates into CASRKTANQPQHF.

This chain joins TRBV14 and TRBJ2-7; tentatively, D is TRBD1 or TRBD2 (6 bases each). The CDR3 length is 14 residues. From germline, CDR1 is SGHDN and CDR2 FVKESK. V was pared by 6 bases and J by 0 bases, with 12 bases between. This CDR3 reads CASRPGGSSYEQYF. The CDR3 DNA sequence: TGTGCCAGCAGGCCCGGGGGCAGCTCCTACGAGCAGTACTTC.

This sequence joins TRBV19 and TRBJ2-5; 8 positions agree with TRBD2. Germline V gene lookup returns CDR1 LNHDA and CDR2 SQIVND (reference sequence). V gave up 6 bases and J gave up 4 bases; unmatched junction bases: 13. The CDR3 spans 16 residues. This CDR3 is CASSLLRGGRGETQYF. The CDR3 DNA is TGTGCCAGTAGCCTTCTTCGGGGGGGGCGAGGAGAGACCCAGTACTTC.

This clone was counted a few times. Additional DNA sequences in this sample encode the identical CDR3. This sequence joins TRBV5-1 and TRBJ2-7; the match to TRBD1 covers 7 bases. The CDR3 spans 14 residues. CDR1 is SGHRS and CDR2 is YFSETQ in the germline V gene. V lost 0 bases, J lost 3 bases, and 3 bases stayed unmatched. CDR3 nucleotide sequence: TGCGCCAGCAGCTTGGGTACAGGGGTCTACGAGCAGTACTTC. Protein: CASSLGTGVYEQYF.

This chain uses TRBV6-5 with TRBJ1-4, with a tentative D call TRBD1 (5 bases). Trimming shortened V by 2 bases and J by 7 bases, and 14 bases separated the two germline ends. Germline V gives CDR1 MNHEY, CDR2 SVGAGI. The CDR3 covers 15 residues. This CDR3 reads CASSYGSGRSEKLFF. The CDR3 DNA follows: TGTGCCAGCAGTTACGGGTCAGGGAGAAGTGAAAAACTGTTTTTT.

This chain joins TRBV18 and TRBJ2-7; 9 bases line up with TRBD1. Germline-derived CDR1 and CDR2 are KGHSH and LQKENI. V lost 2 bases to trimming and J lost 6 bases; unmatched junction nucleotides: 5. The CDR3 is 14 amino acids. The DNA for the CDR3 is TGTGCCAGCTCACCAGGGACAGGGTTTAGCGAGCAGTACTTC. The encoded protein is CASSPGTGFSEQYF. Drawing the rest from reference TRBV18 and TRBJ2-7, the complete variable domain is NAGVMQNPRHLVRRRGQEARLRCSPMKGHSHVYWYRQLPEEGLKFMVYLQKENIIDESGMPKERFSAEFPKEGPSILRIQQVVRGDSAAYFCASSPGTGFSEQYFGPGTRLTVT.

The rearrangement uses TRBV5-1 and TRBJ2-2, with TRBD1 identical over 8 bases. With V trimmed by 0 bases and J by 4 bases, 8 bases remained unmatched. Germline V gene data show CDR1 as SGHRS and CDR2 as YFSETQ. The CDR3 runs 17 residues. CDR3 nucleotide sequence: TGCGCCAGCAGCTTGGCCCCGACAGGGGCAATCACCGGGGAGCTGTTTTTT. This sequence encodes CASSLAPTGAITGELFF.

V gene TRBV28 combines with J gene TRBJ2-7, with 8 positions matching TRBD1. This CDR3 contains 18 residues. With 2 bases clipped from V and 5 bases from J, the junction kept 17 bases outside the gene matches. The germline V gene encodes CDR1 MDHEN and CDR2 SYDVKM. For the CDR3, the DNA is TGTGCCAGCAGTTTACACGCGGGGCGGACAGGGAGGATAAACGAGCAGTACTTC. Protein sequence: CASSLHAGRTGRINEQYF.